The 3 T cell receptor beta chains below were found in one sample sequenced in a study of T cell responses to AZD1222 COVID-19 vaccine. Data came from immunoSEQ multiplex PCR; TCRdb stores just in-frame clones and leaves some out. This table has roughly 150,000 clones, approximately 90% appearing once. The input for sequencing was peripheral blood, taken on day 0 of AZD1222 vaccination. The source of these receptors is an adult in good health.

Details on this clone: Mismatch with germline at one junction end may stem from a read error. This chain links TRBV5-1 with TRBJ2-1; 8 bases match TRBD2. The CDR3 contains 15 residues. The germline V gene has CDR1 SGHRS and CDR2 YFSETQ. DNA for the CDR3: TGCGCCAGCAGCAGGGGACTAGACCCGTTCAACGAGCTGTTCTTC. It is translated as CASSRGLDPFNELFF.

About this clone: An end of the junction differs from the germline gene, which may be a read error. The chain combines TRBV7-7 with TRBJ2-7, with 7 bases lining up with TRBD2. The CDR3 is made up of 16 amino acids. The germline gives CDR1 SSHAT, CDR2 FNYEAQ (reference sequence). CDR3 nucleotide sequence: TGTGCTAGCAGCTTAGTGGCGGGAGCCTCAAAGTACGAGCAGTACTTC. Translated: CASSLVAGASKYEQYF. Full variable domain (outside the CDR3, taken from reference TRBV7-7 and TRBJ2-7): GAGVSQSPRYKVTKRGQDVTLRCDPISSHATLYWYQQALGQGPEFLTYFNYEAQPDKSGLPSDRFSAERPEGSISTLTIQRTEQRDSAMYRCASSLVAGASKYEQYFGPGTRLTVT.

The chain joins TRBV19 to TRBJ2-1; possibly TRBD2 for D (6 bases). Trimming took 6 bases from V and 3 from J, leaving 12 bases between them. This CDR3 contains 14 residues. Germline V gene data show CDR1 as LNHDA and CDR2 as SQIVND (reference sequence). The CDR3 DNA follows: TGTGCCAGTAGCACCAGGCGGGACTACAATGAGCAGTTCTTC. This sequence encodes CASSTRRDYNEQFF.